This TCR beta chain emerged from a study of CD4 T cells in relation to SARS-CoV-2 and coronaviruses. Across the whole study: Negative control cultures got HIV-1 Nef peptides or no peptide.

V was shortened by 1 base and J by 7 bases, with 8 bases between the two germline ends. Germline CDR1 and CDR2: SEHNR and FQNEAQ (reference sequence). This CDR3 is 13 amino acids long. The repertoire was sequenced with immunoSEQ multiplex PCR; TCRdb's copy has only in-frame clones and lacks some. The sample holds some 30,000 clones, around 76% seen once. Unexposed donor CD4+ T cells date from 2011-2018, before the COVID-19 pandemic. Isolation of CD4+ T cells took place after less than 11 days in culture. This clone was recorded only once. Its antigen is as yet unknown. The gene calls are TRBV7-9 and TRBJ2-1, with D maybe TRBD1 (5 bases). The clonotype was recovered from a human donor in good health. The specimen was CD4+ T cells from PBMCs, cultured in vitro. This CDR3 is CASSLDRWNEQFF. For the CDR3, the DNA is TGTGCCAGCAGCTTAGACAGGTGGAATGAGCAGTTCTTC.